The clone carrying this T cell receptor beta chain came up a few times. Its antigen is undetermined. The sample comes from a study of CD8 T cells in ankylosing spondylitis. Points from the study as a whole: Reactive arthritis synovial fluid and blood previously showed some of these motif variants. Matched ankylosing spondylitis synovial fluid reportedly contained a significantly enriched population of disease-linked clones. Disease-linked clones displayed a CD8+ phenotype and appeared relatively rarely in peripheral blood.

A single record per CDR3 protein comes from TCRdb applying MiXCR to the 5' RACE reads. The sample has 310,000 or so distinct CDR3 sequences; approximately 20% are singletons. Germline V CDR1 and CDR2: DFQATT, SNEGSKA (reference sequence). With 2 bases clipped from V and 6 bases from J, the junction kept 1 base outside the gene matches. The CDR3 is made up of 14 amino acids. Input material: blood, either unsorted or a sorted T cell fraction (not recorded which). The clonotype comes from a male donor with ankylosing spondylitis or in good health (not recorded which). The rearrangement uses TRBV20-1 and TRBJ2-1, with 13 nucleotides matching TRBD2. The CDR3 DNA is TGCAGTGCTAGAACTAGCGGGAGGGTCAATGAGCAGTTCTTC. It encodes CSARTSGRVNEQFF.